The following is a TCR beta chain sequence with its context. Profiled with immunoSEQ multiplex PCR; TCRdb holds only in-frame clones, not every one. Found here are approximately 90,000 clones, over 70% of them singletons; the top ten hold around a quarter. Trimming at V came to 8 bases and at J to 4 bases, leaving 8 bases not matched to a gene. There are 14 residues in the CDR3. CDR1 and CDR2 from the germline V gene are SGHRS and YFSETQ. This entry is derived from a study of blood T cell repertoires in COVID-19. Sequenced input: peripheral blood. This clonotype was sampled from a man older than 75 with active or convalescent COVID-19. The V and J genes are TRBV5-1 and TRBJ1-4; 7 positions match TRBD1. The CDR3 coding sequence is TGCGCCAGTAGGTTCGGGACAGTTAATGAAAAACTGTTTTTT. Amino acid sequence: CASRFGTVNEKLFF. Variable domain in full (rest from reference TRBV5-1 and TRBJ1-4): KAGVTQTPRYLIKTRGQQVTLSCSPISGHRSVSWYQQTPGQGLQFLFEYFSETQRNKGNFPGRFSGRQFSNSRSEMNVSTLELGDSALYLCASRFGTVNEKLFFGSGTQLSVL.